The 10 T cell receptor beta chains below come from one sample, sequenced in a study of T-cell reconstitution after alpha-beta-depleted transplantation in children. Unique molecular identifiers were used in preparing the TCRbeta library. Via MiXCR, TCRdb re-called the PCR reads, giving one row per CDR3 protein. The sample lists about 640,000 distinct CDR3 sequences; roughly 17% were seen once. Material: PBMCs from the stem cell graft donor, obtained from the stem cell graft. The receptor set was obtained from a human donor who donated a stem cell graft to a child with acute myeloid leukemia.

This clonotype was recorded a few times. The J gene is TRBJ2-1, the V gene TRBV4-3, with 11 bases lining up with TRBD2. The CDR3 runs to 15 residues. Germline V gene lookup returns CDR1 LGHNA and CDR2 YSLEER. V shed 1 base and J 6 bases; nucleotides not matched to a gene: 2. The CDR3 sequence: CASSQGTSGFNEQFF. CDR3 sequence (DNA): TGCGCCAGCAGCCAAGGGACTAGCGGGTTCAATGAGCAGTTCTTC.

The sample holds a few counts of this clonotype. The CDR3: CASSPSGQAKNIQYF. The CDR3 DNA reads as TGTGCCAGCAGCCCTTCAGGGCAGGCCAAAAACATTCAGTACTTC. This chain joins TRBV5-6 and TRBJ2-4, with a possible D match to TRBD1 (5 bases). The CDR3 covers 15 residues. Trimming removed 4 bases at V and 1 base at J, with 12 bases between. Germline CDR1 and CDR2: SGHDT and YYEEEE.

This clonotype was seen a single time. Sequence at one end of the junction differs from germline and may be a read error. This chain links TRBV6-5 with TRBJ1-1; D is undetermined. This CDR3 region has 16 residues. Germline loops: CDR1 MNHEY, CDR2 SVGAGI. The CDR3 coding sequence is TGTGCCATCAGTTACTCCCCACCGGGTTGGGACACTGAAGCTTTCTTT. Residues: CAISYSPPGWDTEAFF.

The sample holds many counts of this clonotype. The rearrangement joins TRBV12-3 or TRBV12-4 to TRBJ1-6, with a possible D match to TRBD1 (5 bases). The V end was cut by 9 bases, the J end by 7 bases, with 10 bases between. This CDR3 is built from 12 residues. The CDR3 spells CASHRGNSPLHF. CDR3 coding DNA: TGTGCCAGTCATAGGGGAAATTCACCCCTCCACTTT.

This clonotype was counted between two and nine times. The CDR3 bases are TGTGCCAGCAGTTACCCCAGGGAAAAGGGATTTTCTAATCAGCCCCAGCATTTT. Amino acid sequence: CASSYPREKGFSNQPQHF. The chain is built from TRBV6-5 and TRBJ1-5, with D tentatively TRBD1 (5 bases). This CDR3 comprises 18 residues. Trimming took 2 bases from V and 4 from J, leaving 21 bases between them. Germline CDR1 is MNHEY and CDR2 is SVGAGI.

This clonotype was seen ten or more times. The chain has TRBV20-1 and TRBJ2-1; TRBD2 might be the D (5 bases). Trimming took off 7 bases at V and 3 bases at J, with 19 bases between the two ends. The CDR3 extends over 15 amino acids. Looked up from germline, CDR1 is DFQATT and CDR2 is SNEGSKA (reference sequence). DNA of the CDR3: TGCAGTGGAGATCGAATCCGGGGAGTCTACAATGAGCAGTTCTTC. Translation: CSGDRIRGVYNEQFF.

For this clonotype: This may be a read error: a much more frequent sequence differs by one nucleotide. In nucleotides, the CDR3 is TGTGCCAGCAGCTTCCACGCAGGGGAGATCACTGAAGCTTTCTTT. This encodes CASSFHAGEITEAFF. The chain recombines TRBV7-9 with TRBJ1-1; tentative D call: TRBD1 (6 bases). Germline CDR1 and CDR2: SEHNR and FQNEAQ (reference sequence). V dropped 3 bases and J dropped 4 bases, with 15 bases sitting between them. This CDR3 contains 15 residues.

This clonotype was counted ten times or more. The V and J genes are TRBV20-1 and TRBJ2-3, with D possibly matching TRBD2 (6 bases). The ends were cut back, 0 bases at V and 1 base at J, with 17 bases in the middle. The CDR3 covers 17 residues. CDR1 is DFQATT and CDR2 is SNEGSKA in the germline V gene (reference sequence). The CDR3 region has the DNA TGCAGTGCTAGAGATCCCTCATGGGGGGATGGCACAGATACGCAGTATTTT. Its translation: CSARDPSWGDGTDTQYF.

This clonotype was counted between two and nine times. V is TRBV7-2 and J is TRBJ2-1; 8 nucleotides match TRBD1. CDR1 and CDR2 from the germline V gene are SGHTA and FQGNSA. Unmatched junction bases numbered 7, after V lost 6 bases and J lost 0 bases. The CDR3 has 16 amino acids. CDR3 amino acids: CASSTHTGGSYNEQFF. In DNA form, the CDR3 reads TGTGCCAGCAGTACTCACACAGGGGGCTCCTACAATGAGCAGTTCTTC.

This clonotype was counted many times. The chain combines TRBV20-1 with TRBJ2-7, with D unresolved. This CDR3 is 13 amino acids long. With 2 bases removed from V and 1 base from J, the gap between germline ends came to 9 bases. CDR1 is DFQATT, CDR2 SNEGSKA, per germline (reference sequence). Here the CDR3 DNA reads TGCAGTGCTAGAATGAGTAGGTCCTACGAGCAGTACTTC. This sequence encodes CSARMSRSYEQYF.